This T cell receptor beta chain originates from a study of cytomegalovirus exposure and HLA in healthy donors. Study-level findings and limits: Rarity characterized most TCR sequences, yet some public TCRs appeared in many donors. It was 160 or so TCR beta chains that were listed as cytomegalovirus-associated. Of the V segments, some could not be distinguished, including TRBV6-2 and TRBV6-3, and were excluded. When analyzed later, a missense DCLRE1C variant was found to be linked to TCR beta V- and J-gene trimming.

Germline values: CDR1 MGHRA, CDR2 YSYEKL. Unmatched junction bases numbered 0, after V lost 1 base and J lost 4 bases. The CDR3 extends over 13 amino acids. As to this clone: Its antigen is undetermined. Other DNA sequences in the same sample also yield this CDR3.

The PCR made use of 60 Vbeta and 13 Jbeta primers. Generated by immunoSEQ multiplex PCR, the TCRdb table keeps only in-frame clones and is missing some. Of 150,000 to 200,000 clones in the sample, roughly 80% were seen once. The material sequenced was PBMCs. This chain links TRBV4-1 with TRBJ1-2, with 7 nucleotides matching TRBD1. This TCR derives from a man aged 40-50 years in good health and CMV-seronegative. CDR3 bases: TGCGCCAGCAGCCAAGGGACAGGCTATGGCTACACCTTC. This sequence encodes CASSQGTGYGYTF.